This TCR beta chain was sequenced during a study of CXCR3-negative and CXCR3-positive naive CD8 T cells. A CD45RO-CCR7+CD27+CD95- phenotype identified naive CD8+ T cells. 5' RACE with UMI labels generated the TRB cDNA libraries. One entry per CDR3 protein, without DNA, is what TCRdb gives after re-calling the 5' RACE reads. This sample lists tens of thousands of distinct CDR3 sequences; its ten largest clones have roughly 0.99%. CDR1 and CDR2 (germline): ENHRY, SYGVKD. CDR3 length equals 13 residues. Material for sequencing was naive CXCR3- CD8+ T cells from blood. Subset meaning: CD45RO-CCR7+CD27+CD95- naive CD8+ T cells lacking CXCR3 (TNR3-). V is TRBV10-3 and J is TRBJ2-7. This receptor was obtained from a human donor in good health. Some clones in this sample may be carry-over from other donors' samples. CDR3 loop: CAIRDSETYEQYF.